Below, 28 T cell receptor beta chains from the same sample are listed, as sequenced in a study of blood T cell repertoires in COVID-19. TCRdb keeps only in-frame clones here, not all; method: immunoSEQ multiplex PCR. Found here are about 260,000 clones, around four fifths of them singletons; the top ten hold 4% to 4.5%. The specimen sequenced was peripheral blood. The receptors originated from a man aged 55 to 70 with acute or convalescent COVID-19.

The chain couples TRBV7-9 to TRBJ2-3, with 13 bases that match TRBD2. Germline V gene lookup returns CDR1 SEHNR and CDR2 FQNEAQ (reference sequence). The V segment lost 4 bases and the J segment 3 bases; nucleotides outside the gene matches: 7. The CDR3 length is 17 residues. The CDR3 region has the DNA TGTGCCAGCAGCTCACTTGGACTAGCGGGAGCAACAGATACGCAGTATTTT. Translated, it gives CASSSLGLAGATDTQYF.

The chain is built from TRBV9 and TRBJ2-5; D remains unclear. Trimming took off 1 base at V and 4 bases at J, with 8 bases between the two ends. The V gene's germline CDR1 is SGDLS and CDR2 YYNGEE. The CDR3 loop spans 13 amino acids. CDR3 residues: CASSVNSGETQYF. CDR3 bases: TGTGCCAGCAGCGTAAACTCTGGAGAGACCCAGTACTTC.

This sequence joins TRBV29-1 and TRBJ2-2; possibly TRBD1 for D (6 bases). Germline CDR1 and CDR2: SQVTM and ANQGSEA. V lost 4 bases to trimming and J lost 2 bases, with 14 bases between them. CDR3 length: 15 amino acids. CDR3 sequence reads: CSVVFQGYNTGELFF. CDR3 in DNA: TGCAGCGTTGTTTTCCAGGGGTATAACACCGGGGAGCTGTTTTTT.

This chain joins TRBV28 and TRBJ1-2; D is unclear. Germline V gene data show CDR1 as MDHEN and CDR2 as SYDVKM. Trimming removed 4 bases at V and 3 bases at J, with 27 bases between. The CDR3 loop spans 19 amino acids. CDR3 region: CASSSPSLWSAKAHYGYTF. CDR3 DNA sequence: TGTGCCAGCAGTTCTCCATCCCTCTGGAGCGCCAAGGCGCACTATGGCTACACCTTC.

The rearrangement joins TRBV5-1 to TRBJ1-6, with D tentatively TRBD1 (6 bases). Germline CDR1 reads SGHRS; CDR2 reads YFSETQ. The ends were cut back, 3 bases at V and 4 bases at J, with 17 bases in the middle. The CDR3 totals 17 residues. The CDR3 region has the DNA TGCGCCAGCAGCTCCCGCCTAGGACAGAATTATAATTCACCCCTCCACTTT. Amino acids: CASSSRLGQNYNSPLHF.

The sample holds one count of this clone. The chain uses TRBV5-4 and TRBJ2-7; maybe TRBD2 (5 bases). This CDR3 is built from 13 residues. Germline CDR1 reads SGHNT; CDR2 reads YYREEE (reference sequence). Trimming shortened V by 1 base and J by 5 bases, and 10 bases separated the two germline ends. CDR3: CASSLKGSHEQYF. The CDR3 DNA reads as TGTGCCAGCAGCTTGAAAGGGAGCCACGAGCAGTACTTC.

V is TRBV10-3 and J is TRBJ2-2; 7 positions match TRBD1. This CDR3 spans 17 amino acids. J lost 4 bases, V lost 6 bases, and 14 bases had no gene match. Germline lookup yields CDR1 ENHRY and CDR2 SYGVKD. The CDR3 loop reads CAIRVYAGTAGTGELFF. CDR3 nucleotide sequence: TGTGCCATCAGAGTTTACGCCGGGACAGCCGGCACCGGGGAGCTGTTTTTT.

DNA of the CDR3: TGTGCCAGTAGTAGCGGCTCGATTGCCGGGGAGCTGTTTTTT. The encoded protein is CASSSGSIAGELFF. The chain uses TRBV19 and TRBJ2-2; D gene uncertain. The germline CDR1 and CDR2 sequences are LNHDA and SQIVND (reference sequence). This CDR3 is 14 amino acids long. V gave up 4 bases and J gave up 6 bases, with 12 bases separating them. Complete variable domain (other parts from reference TRBV19 and TRBJ2-2): DGGITQSPKYLFRKEGQNVTLSCEQNLNHDAMYWYRQDPGQGLRLIYYSQIVNDFQKGDIAEGYSVSREKKESFPLTVTSAQKNPTAFYLCASSSGSIAGELFFGEGSRLTVL.

The sample holds one count of this clone. J is TRBJ1-1 and V is TRBV10-3; maybe TRBD1 (6 bases). The CDR3 consists of 15 residues. Trimming removed 6 bases at V and 2 bases at J, with 16 bases between. CDR1 and CDR2 from the germline V gene are ENHRY and SYGVKD. In nucleotides, the CDR3 is TGTGCCATCAGGGTACAGTACAGGGCTAACACTGAAGCTTTCTTT. Its translation: CAIRVQYRANTEAFF.

The rearrangement uses TRBV19 and TRBJ1-5, with TRBD1 matching 9 bases. Germline-derived CDR1 and CDR2 are LNHDA and SQIVND (reference sequence). The CDR3 totals 15 residues. Unmatched junction bases numbered 16, after V lost 6 bases and J lost 13 bases. The CDR3 is CASRLGQGAPGLQHF. The DNA for the CDR3 is TGTGCCAGTAGGCTGGGACAGGGAGCCCCGGGACTGCAGCATTTT.

The chain employs TRBV5-1 and TRBJ2-6; D is unresolved. Trimming removed 6 bases from V and 0 bases from J, with 10 bases in between. Looked up from germline, CDR1 is SGHRS and CDR2 is YFSETQ. The CDR3 consists of 15 residues. The CDR3 is CASTPLLSGANVLTF. In nucleotides, the CDR3 is TGCGCCAGCACCCCCCTCCTCTCTGGGGCCAACGTCCTGACTTTC.

The V call is TRBV28, the J call TRBJ2-2, with D possibly being TRBD2 (6 bases). The V gene lost 2 bases and the J gene lost 1 base, with 11 bases spanning the gap. The germline gives CDR1 MDHEN, CDR2 SYDVKM. The CDR3 runs to 16 residues. The CDR3 nucleotides read TGTGCCAGCAGTTTAGACCCCGGGGGGAACACCGGGGAGCTGTTTTTT. Its protein product is CASSLDPGGNTGELFF.

In this sample, this clone turned up once. The J gene is TRBJ1-1, the V gene TRBV5-1; D is ambiguous. The CDR3 extends over 11 amino acids. V was shortened by 3 bases and J by 5 bases, with 5 bases between the two germline ends. Germline V gene sequence: CDR1 SGHRS, CDR2 YFSETQ. The CDR3 reads CASSSQTEAFF. Here the CDR3 DNA reads TGCGCCAGCAGCTCCCAGACTGAAGCTTTCTTT.

This clone has just one count. The J gene is TRBJ2-5, the V gene TRBV7-2; tentatively, D is TRBD2 (6 bases). Trimming removed 6 bases from V and 5 bases from J, with 16 bases in between. CDR3 size: 14 residues. Germline V gives CDR1 SGHTA, CDR2 FQGNSA. The CDR3 DNA reads as TGTGCCAGCAGGGGTTTCGGGGGTAGGGAGACCCAGTACTTC. Its translation is CASRGFGGRETQYF.

This clone was detected a few times. The chain is built from TRBV27 and TRBJ1-1; the D gene is possibly TRBD1 (6 bases). Trimming removed 5 bases from V and 1 base from J, with 8 bases in between. This CDR3 region has 13 residues. The V gene's germline CDR1 is MNHEY and CDR2 SMNVEV (reference sequence). Here the CDR3 DNA reads TGTGCCAGCAGTGTGACAGGGAACACTGAAGCTTTCTTT. This encodes CASSVTGNTEAFF.

The chain couples TRBV7-8 to TRBJ1-5, with D possibly being TRBD1 (6 bases). Per the germline V gene, CDR1 is SGHVS and CDR2 is FQNEAQ. The CDR3 spans 15 residues. The V and J ends lost 1 base and 5 bases respectively, with 12 bases between them. CDR3 residues: CASSLDQGSDQPQHF. CDR3 sequence (DNA): TGTGCCAGCAGCTTAGACCAGGGGTCGGATCAGCCCCAGCATTTT. The whole variable domain, filled in from reference TRBV7-8 and TRBJ1-5, reads GAGVSQSPRYKVAKRGQDVALRCDPISGHVSLFWYQQALGQGPEFLTYFQNEAQLDKSGLPSDRFFAERPEGSVSTLKIQRTQQEDSAVYLCASSLDQGSDQPQHFGDGTRLSIL.

This chain connects TRBV7-9 to TRBJ2-1; D unresolved. The CDR3 is made up of 14 amino acids. CDR1 is SEHNR, CDR2 FQNEAQ, per germline (reference sequence). Trimming shortened V by 1 base and J by 4 bases, and 8 bases separated the two germline ends. CDR3 protein: CASSLESGYNEQFF. In DNA form, the CDR3 reads TGTGCCAGCAGCTTAGAGTCCGGTTACAATGAGCAGTTCTTC.

This sequence joins TRBV6-2 or TRBV6-3 and TRBJ2-7; no firm D call. V shed 2 bases and J shed 2 bases, with 13 bases lying between them. The germline CDR1 and CDR2 sequences are MNHEY and SVGEGT. The CDR3 is made up of 15 amino acids. The CDR3: CASSYAVTAPYEQYF. The CDR3 bases are TGTGCCAGCAGTTACGCTGTTACAGCACCCTACGAGCAGTACTTC.

The chain couples TRBV30 to TRBJ1-6; D is undetermined. This CDR3 comprises 12 residues. V was clipped by 4 bases and J by 11 bases, with 12 bases between them. Germline CDR1 GTSNPN, CDR2 SVGIG (reference sequence). The CDR3 DNA reads TGTGCCTGGAACGGCCTCGGGACACCCCTCCACTTT. Protein sequence: CAWNGLGTPLHF.

This sequence joins TRBV5-6 and TRBJ2-1; D gene ambiguous. With 0 bases removed from V and 10 bases from J, the gap between germline ends came to 8 bases. Germline loops: CDR1 SGHDT, CDR2 YYEEEE. CDR3 size: 12 residues. For the CDR3, the DNA is TGTGCCAGCAGCTTGGAAACTCCGGAGCAGTTCTTC. Its translation is CASSLETPEQFF.

The chain recombines TRBV19 with TRBJ2-5, with 9 bases lining up with TRBD2. Germline lookup yields CDR1 LNHDA and CDR2 SQIVND (reference sequence). V was clipped by 3 bases and J by 4 bases; unmatched bases: 6. The CDR3 consists of 15 residues. For the CDR3, the DNA is TGTGCCAGTAGTATGCTAGCGGGACAAAGAGAGACCCAGTACTTC. It is translated as CASSMLAGQRETQYF.

V and J are TRBV18 and TRBJ1-4; no reliable D call. Looked up from germline, CDR1 is KGHSH and CDR2 is LQKENI. Trimming left V 6 bases short and J 5 bases short, with 16 bases between. The CDR3 contains 15 residues. The CDR3 bases are TGTGCCAGCTCGCCTGAAGCGATTTGGAATGAAAAACTGTTTTTT. Encoded protein: CASSPEAIWNEKLFF.

The V gene is TRBV25-1, the J gene TRBJ1-4; TRBD1 matches at 8 bases. The CDR3 has 13 residues. Per germline, CDR1 MGHDK and CDR2 SYGVNS. V lost 10 bases, J lost 8 bases, and 9 bases stayed unmatched. CDR3 sequence: CATTGQVGEKLFF. CDR3 nucleotide sequence: TGTGCCACTACGGGACAGGTCGGCGAAAAACTGTTTTTT. Full variable domain (remainder filled in from reference TRBV25-1 and TRBJ1-4): EADIYQTPRYLVIGTGKKITLECSQTMGHDKMYWYQQDPGMELHLIHYSYGVNSTEKGDLSSESTVSRIRTEHFPLTLESARPSHTSQYLCATTGQVGEKLFFGSGTQLSVL.

The rearrangement joins TRBV6-1 to TRBJ2-7, with D possibly matching TRBD1 (5 bases). Germline V lookup: CDR1 MNHNS, CDR2 SASEGT. The CDR3 covers 17 residues. Between the trimmed V and J ends, which lost 0 bases and 3 bases, there was a span of 18 bases. The CDR3 coding sequence is TGTGCCAGCAGTGAAGCCGTGGCAGGGATAGGTGGCTACGAGCAGTACTTC. It specifies CASSEAVAGIGGYEQYF.

V and J are TRBV7-2 and TRBJ1-2; a weak D match, TRBD1 (6 bases). CDR3 length: 13 residues. Germline lookup yields CDR1 SGHTA and CDR2 FQGNSA. V lost 5 bases, J lost 2 bases, and 9 bases lay in between. This chain's CDR3 is CASSRTANYGYTF. CDR3 nucleotide sequence: TGTGCCAGCAGCCGGACAGCGAACTATGGCTACACCTTC.

This clone has only one observation. The rearrangement uses TRBV19 and TRBJ2-3, with no clear D. V was pared by 3 bases and J by 0 bases, with 7 bases between. From germline, CDR1 is LNHDA and CDR2 SQIVND (reference sequence). This CDR3 region has 14 residues. This CDR3 reads CASSITSSTDTQYF. The CDR3 DNA sequence: TGTGCCAGTAGTATCACAAGTAGCACAGATACGCAGTATTTT.

The chain recombines TRBV28 with TRBJ1-1; the match to TRBD1 covers 8 bases. This CDR3 comprises 14 residues. J gave up 8 bases and V 5 bases, and 10 bases lay outside the gene matches. CDR1 and CDR2 from the germline V gene are MDHEN and SYDVKM. The CDR3 is CASSTQNRGGEAFF. Here the CDR3 DNA reads TGTGCCAGCAGTACCCAAAACAGGGGGGGGGAAGCTTTCTTT.

This clone was seen only once. The genes are TRBV29-1 and TRBJ2-1, with 12 nucleotides matching TRBD1. The CDR3 is made up of 13 amino acids. V lost 5 bases to trimming and J lost 9 bases; unmatched junction nucleotides: 5. Germline CDR1 is SQVTM and CDR2 is ANQGSEA. DNA for the CDR3: TGCAGCGTTCGAGGGACAGGGGGCCTTGAGCAGTTCTTC. Its protein product is CSVRGTGGLEQFF.